The source of this TCR beta chain is a study of beta chain features in type 1 diabetes. Investigators reverse transcribed all isolated RNA, so they sequenced expressed TCRB transcripts. Method: immunoSEQ multiplex PCR; TCRdb's copy keeps in-frame clones and lacks some. The top ten clones hold roughly 0.06% of a sample with just over 450,000 clones, about 29% of them seen once. CD4+ naive, central memory, regulatory and stem cell-like memory cells were sorted via CD45RO/CCR7/CD25/CD127/CD95/CD27. In germline, CDR1 is MNHEY, CDR2 SVGAGI. The CDR3 runs 14 residues. J gave up 5 bases and V 11 bases, and 13 bases lay outside the gene matches. In the case of this clone: The antigen remains undetermined.

The study's findings and limits: It was among patients, rather than healthy donors, that naive, central memory and Treg TCRB repertoires appeared more similar. The study found fewer insertions and more deletions at VDJ junctions in type 1 diabetes patients.

Sample: naive CD4+ T cells from blood. The chain employs TRBV6-5 and TRBJ2-7; 9 bases map to TRBD2. This clonotype was sampled from a man between 18 and 29 years old in good health. Written as DNA, the CDR3 is TGTGCCGGTGATAGCGGGAGAGTTTTCGACGAGCAGTACTTC. Protein: CAGDSGRVFDEQYF.